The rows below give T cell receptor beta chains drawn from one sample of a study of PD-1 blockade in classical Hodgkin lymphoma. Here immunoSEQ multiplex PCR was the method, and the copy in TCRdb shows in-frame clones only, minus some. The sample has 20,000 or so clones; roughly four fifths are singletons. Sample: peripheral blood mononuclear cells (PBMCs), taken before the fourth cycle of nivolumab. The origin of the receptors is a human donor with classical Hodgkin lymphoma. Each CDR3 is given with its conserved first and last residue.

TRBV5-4,CASSLITGSSYEQYF
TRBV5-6,CASSLSTGRPQFF
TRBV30,CAWRPRGFGETQYF
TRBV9,CASSVGNSYEQYF
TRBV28,CASSDLGSGITDTQYF
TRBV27,CASSPGHGWETQYF
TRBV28,CASSFGQGIYGYTF
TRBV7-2,CASSLLAEDGEFF
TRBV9,CASSVEAGGGQTQYF
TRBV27,CASSLDRGSNTIYF
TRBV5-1,CASSLEAYPTEAFF
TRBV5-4,CASSLLGRGDRELFF
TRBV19,CASTGVRDRVEEKLFF
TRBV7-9,CASSLWQGRNYGYTF
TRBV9,CASSVSGRPSSGNTIYF
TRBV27,CASSPTGGWETQYF
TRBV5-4,CASSLGGRATDTQYF
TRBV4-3,CASSPSSVSRELFF
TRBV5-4,CASSPLGDRANYGYTF
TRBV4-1,CASSQAGTGRYEQYF
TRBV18,CASSPDRSRLFF
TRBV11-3,CASTARGAGRVTEAFF
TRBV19,CASMPGRYSNQPQHF
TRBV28,CASSLTRNTEAFF
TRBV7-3,CASSLGPAGLEEQYF
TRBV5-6,CASSLGLGRGGNTIYF
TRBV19,CASSIYGEQFF
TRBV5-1,CASSLSRGSSYEQYF
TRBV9,CASSVSQGGVTDTQYF
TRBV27,CASSSRRYNEQFF
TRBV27,CASSLRRQSTNEKLFF
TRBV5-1,CASSYTLANHEQYF
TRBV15,CATSRDLTGGNEKLFF
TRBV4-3,CASSQGTGAGNTIYF
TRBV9,CASSVGDTDREQYF
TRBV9,CASSVHDRRPNTEAFF
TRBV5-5,CASSLDFQYYYEQYF
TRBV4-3,CASSQDGGHTDTQYF
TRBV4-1,CASSVRDRDPGNTIYF
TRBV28,CASRNRGEQFF
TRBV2,CASKDSSGANVLTF
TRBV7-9,CASSPRELEKLFF
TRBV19,CASRRQGSNQPQHF
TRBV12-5,CASGLGPEQFF
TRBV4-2,CASSQEGQGGSFRTNEKLFF
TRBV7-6,CASSLTANTGELFF
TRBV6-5,CASSGGTAYGYTF
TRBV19,CASSIDGGGEYNEQFF
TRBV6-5,CASSRTGAYYNEQFF
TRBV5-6,CASSSASSGGAYNEQFF
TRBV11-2,CASSLMGGRGEKLFF
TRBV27,CASSFRENQPQHF
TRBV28,CASSAILTGVGYTEAFF
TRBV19,CASRAGTSGRNEQFF